The clone carrying this T cell receptor beta chain has at least ten counts. Its antigen is undetermined. The sample originates from a study of T cells after yellow fever vaccination. Across the study: Some fractions had low cell numbers, and these were prepared with SMART-Seq v4 Ultra Low Input.

Study outcomes and limitations: Abundant contaminating clonotypes from the bulk population could appear in FACS-sorted repertoires. Compared with primary, the secondary response was weaker and peaked at day 5, not 15.

This CDR3 comprises 13 residues. The germline CDR1 and CDR2 sequences are ENHRY and SYGVKD. The V and J ends lost 6 bases and 8 bases, in that order; junction bases with no gene match: 5. TCRdb re-derived calls from the 5' RACE reads in MiXCR, one entry per CDR3 protein. The repertoire has more than 65,000 distinct CDR3 sequences, around 5% of them found once; the top ten carry 2.2%. The sequence derives from a young man who received the YFV17D yellow fever vaccine. The material sequenced was CD4+ T cells sorted from PBMCs, taken around 14 days after the first yellow fever vaccination. This chain connects TRBV10-3 to TRBJ1-4; 8 nucleotides match TRBD1. CDR3 DNA: TGTGCCATCAGCGGACAGGGAGAGGAAAAACTGTTTTTT. Encoded protein: CAISGQGEEKLFF.